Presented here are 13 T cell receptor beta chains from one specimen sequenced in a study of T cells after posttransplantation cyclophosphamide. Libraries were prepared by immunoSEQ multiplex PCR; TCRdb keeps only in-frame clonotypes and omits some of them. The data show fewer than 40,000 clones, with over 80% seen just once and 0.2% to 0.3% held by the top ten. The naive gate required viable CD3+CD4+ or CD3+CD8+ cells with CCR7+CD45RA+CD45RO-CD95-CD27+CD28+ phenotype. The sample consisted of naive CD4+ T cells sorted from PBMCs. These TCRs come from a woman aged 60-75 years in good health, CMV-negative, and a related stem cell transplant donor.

The CDR3 DNA is TGTGCCAGCAGCCGTTTAGGGGCGCAGGGGTATGGCTACACCTTC. This gives the protein CASSRLGAQGYGYTF. This chain uses TRBV14 with TRBJ1-2, with a weak D call TRBD1 (6 bases). Deletions cut 4 bases from V and 5 bases from J, with 17 bases between. The CDR3 extends over 15 amino acids. Germline V gives CDR1 SGHDN, CDR2 FVKESK.

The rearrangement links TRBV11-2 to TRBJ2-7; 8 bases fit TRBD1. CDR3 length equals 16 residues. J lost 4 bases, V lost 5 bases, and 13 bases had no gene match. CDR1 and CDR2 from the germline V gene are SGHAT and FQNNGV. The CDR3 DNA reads TGTGCCAGCAGCGAATACCCCGGGCAGGGGGCGTACGAGCAGTACTTC. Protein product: CASSEYPGQGAYEQYF.

The CDR3 is CASSPLAGGQTGELFF. In nucleotides, the CDR3 is TGTGCCAGCTCACCCCTAGCGGGGGGGCAGACCGGGGAGCTGTTTTTT. V usage is TRBV18 and J usage is TRBJ2-2; TRBD2 matches at 12 bases. Germline lookup yields CDR1 KGHSH and CDR2 LQKENI. The length of the CDR3 is 16 residues. Trimming at V came to 3 bases and at J to 5 bases, leaving 4 bases not matched to a gene.

The CDR3 sequence: CASSLLASAGGYTF. The CDR3 bases are TGTGCCAGCAGCTTATTGGCCAGCGCGGGGGGCTACACCTTC. The chain employs TRBV7-2 and TRBJ1-2; D gene unclear. Trimming removed 2 bases from V and 8 bases from J, with 15 bases in between. The CDR3 runs 14 residues. CDR1 is SGHTA and CDR2 is FQGNSA in the germline V gene.

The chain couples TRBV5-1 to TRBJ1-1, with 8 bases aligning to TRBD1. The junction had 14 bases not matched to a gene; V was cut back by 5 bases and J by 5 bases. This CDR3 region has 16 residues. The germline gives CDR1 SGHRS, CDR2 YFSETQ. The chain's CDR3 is CASSSQGQGWDTEAFF. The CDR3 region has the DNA TGCGCCAGCAGTTCACAAGGACAGGGCTGGGATACTGAAGCTTTCTTT.

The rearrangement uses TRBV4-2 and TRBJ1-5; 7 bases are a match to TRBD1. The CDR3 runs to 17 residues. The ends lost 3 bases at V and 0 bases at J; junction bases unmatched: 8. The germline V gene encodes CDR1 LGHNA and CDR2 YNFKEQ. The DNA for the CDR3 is TGTGCCAGCAGCCAGGGGGACAGTAGGTTTAGCAATCAGCCCCAGCATTTT. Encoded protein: CASSQGDSRFSNQPQHF.

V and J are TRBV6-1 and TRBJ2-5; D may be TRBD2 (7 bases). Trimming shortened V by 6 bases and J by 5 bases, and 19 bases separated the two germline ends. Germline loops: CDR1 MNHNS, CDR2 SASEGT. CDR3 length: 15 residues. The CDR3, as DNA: TGTGCCAGCAGCTCTGGGGGGGCGGGCGGGGAGACCCAGTACTTC. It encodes CASSSGGAGGETQYF.

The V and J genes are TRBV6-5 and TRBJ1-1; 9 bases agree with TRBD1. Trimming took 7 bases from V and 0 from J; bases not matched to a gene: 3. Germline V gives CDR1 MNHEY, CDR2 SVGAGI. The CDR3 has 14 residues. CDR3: CASINRGLNTEAFF. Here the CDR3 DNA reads TGTGCCAGCATCAACAGGGGGCTGAACACTGAAGCTTTCTTT.

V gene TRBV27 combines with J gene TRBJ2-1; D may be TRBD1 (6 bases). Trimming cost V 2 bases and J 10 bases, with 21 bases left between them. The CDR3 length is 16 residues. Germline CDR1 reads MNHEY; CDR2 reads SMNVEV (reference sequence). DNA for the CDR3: TGTGCCAGCAGTTTAATCCCGGACAGAACTTCCGGAGAGCAGTTCTTC. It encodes CASSLIPDRTSGEQFF.

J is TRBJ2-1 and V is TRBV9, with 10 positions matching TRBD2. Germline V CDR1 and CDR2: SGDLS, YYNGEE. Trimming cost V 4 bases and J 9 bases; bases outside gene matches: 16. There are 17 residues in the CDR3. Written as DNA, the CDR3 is TGTGCCAGCAGCCGCGGACCCACCGGGACTAGCGACGGTGAGCAGTTCTTC. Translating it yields CASSRGPTGTSDGEQFF.

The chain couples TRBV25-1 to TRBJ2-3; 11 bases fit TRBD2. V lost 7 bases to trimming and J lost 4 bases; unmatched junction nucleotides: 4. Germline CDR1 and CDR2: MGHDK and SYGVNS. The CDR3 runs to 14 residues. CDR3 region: CASTSSGGSDTQYF. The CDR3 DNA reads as TGTGCCAGCACTTCTAGCGGGGGGTCAGATACGCAGTATTTT.

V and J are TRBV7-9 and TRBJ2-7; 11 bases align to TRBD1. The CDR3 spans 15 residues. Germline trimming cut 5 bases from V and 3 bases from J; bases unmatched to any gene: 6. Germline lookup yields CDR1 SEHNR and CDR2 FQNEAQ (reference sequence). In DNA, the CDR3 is TGTGCCAGCAGCCGTGGGACAGGGGGAATCTACGAGCAGTACTTC. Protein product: CASSRGTGGIYEQYF. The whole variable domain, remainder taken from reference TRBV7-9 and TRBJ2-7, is DTGVSQNPRHKITKRGQNVTFRCDPISEHNRLYWYRQTLGQGPEFLTYFQNEAQLEKSRLLSDRFSAERPKGSFSTLEIQRTEQGDSAMYLCASSRGTGGIYEQYFGPGTRLTVT.

CDR3 sequence: CAWKRQQFSYEQYF. CDR3 DNA: TGTGCCTGGAAGAGGCAGCAGTTCTCCTACGAGCAGTACTTC. The genes are TRBV30 and TRBJ2-7; D is unclear. Germline lookup yields CDR1 GTSNPN and CDR2 SVGIG (reference sequence). This CDR3 comprises 14 residues. The V end lost 4 bases, the J end lost 0 bases, and 13 bases lay between the germline ends.